This passage covers 30 T cell receptor beta chains from one sample sequenced in a study of blood T cell repertoires in COVID-19. Only in-frame clones appear in the TCRdb table, and some are missing; sequencing was by immunoSEQ multiplex PCR. The sample holds approximately 180,000 clones, over 75% seen once. Sample: PBMCs or T cells enriched from blood (not recorded which). The receptor set was obtained from a human donor with acute COVID-19. The donor label of this sample is uncertain.

This chain joins TRBV2 and TRBJ2-7; TRBD1 agrees at 7 bases. The CDR3 consists of 15 residues. After removal of 2 bases from V and 0 bases from J, the junction contained 4 bases not matched to a gene. The germline V gene encodes CDR1 SNHLY and CDR2 FYNNEI. The CDR3, as DNA: TGTGCCAGCAGTGAAACAGGGGTGAGCTCCTACGAGCAGTACTTC. As protein: CASSETGVSSYEQYF.

V gene TRBV6-6 combines with J gene TRBJ2-5, with TRBD1 matching over 9 bases. Germline V CDR1 and CDR2: MNHNY, SVGAGI (reference sequence). The V gene end was trimmed by 8 bases and the J gene end by 2 bases; junction bases not matched to a gene: 0. The CDR3 spans 12 residues. CDR3 DNA sequence: TGTGCCAGCGGACAGGGGCAAGAGACCCAGTACTTC. Translation gives CASGQGQETQYF.

The genes are TRBV6-5 and TRBJ1-1; tentatively, D is TRBD1 (6 bases). Germline CDR1 is MNHEY and CDR2 is SVGAGI. V lost 2 bases and J lost 4, with 17 bases in between. This CDR3 has 16 residues. CDR3 region: CASSYTPEGGLTEAFF. Written as DNA, the CDR3 is TGTGCCAGCAGTTACACCCCGGAGGGGGGGCTCACTGAAGCTTTCTTT.

The rearrangement joins TRBV13 to TRBJ2-3; D might be TRBD2 (5 bases). CDR1 and CDR2 from the germline V gene are PRHDT and FYEKMQ (reference sequence). The CDR3 consists of 13 residues. V gave up 0 bases and J gave up 4 bases, with 5 bases separating them. The CDR3 loop is CASSLGGADTQYF. The CDR3 DNA sequence: TGTGCCAGCAGCTTAGGCGGGGCAGATACGCAGTATTTT.

The genes are TRBV19 and TRBJ1-3; TRBD1 is a possible D gene (5 bases). Germline CDR1 is LNHDA and CDR2 is SQIVND (reference sequence). Trimming shortened V by 4 bases and J by 11 bases, and 9 bases separated the two germline ends. The CDR3 sequence is 11 residues long. CDR3 in amino acids: CASSNRTAIYF. For the CDR3, the DNA is TGTGCCAGTAGTAACAGGACCGCCATATATTTT.

This clone has only a few counts. The chain employs TRBV19 and TRBJ1-2, with D maybe TRBD1 (6 bases). V lost 1 base and J 4 bases, leaving 13 bases between the germline ends. Germline CDR1 LNHDA, CDR2 SQIVND (reference sequence). There are 15 residues in the CDR3. This CDR3 is CASSIAHRESYGYTF. Here the CDR3 DNA reads TGTGCCAGTAGTATAGCTCACAGGGAGTCCTATGGCTACACCTTC.

The genes are TRBV5-1 and TRBJ1-3; D call uncertain. The CDR3 totals 15 residues. Trimming pared 3 bases from V and 2 bases from J, leaving 12 bases between. In germline, CDR1 is SGHRS, CDR2 YFSETQ. The CDR3 region has the DNA TGCGCCAGCAGCTGGGGAGCCGGTACTGGAAACACCATATATTTT. This translates into CASSWGAGTGNTIYF.

The J gene is TRBJ1-1, the V gene TRBV7-9, with D possibly TRBD1 on 5 matching bases. The CDR3 runs 13 residues. Germline assignment: CDR1 SEHNR and CDR2 FQNEAQ (reference sequence). The CDR3: CVSQDIMNTEAFF. The CDR3 coding sequence is TGTGTCTCACAGGATATCATGAACACTGAAGCTTTCTTT.

The rearrangement joins TRBV11-3 to TRBJ2-6; D ambiguous. Per germline, CDR1 SGHNT and CDR2 YENEEA. The CDR3 spans 14 residues. The V end was cut by 5 bases, the J end by 2 bases, with 7 bases between. CDR3 DNA sequence: TGTGCCAGCAGCCCACATACTGGGGCCAACGTCCTGACTTTC. This codes for CASSPHTGANVLTF.

The table lists this clone with a count of one. The chain is built from TRBV5-6 and TRBJ1-3; no clear D gene. The V end was cut by 0 bases, the J end by 0 bases, with 4 bases between. CDR3 size: 14 residues. Germline CDR1 reads SGHDT; CDR2 reads YYEEEE. In DNA, the CDR3 is TGTGCCAGCAGCTTGGACAGCTCTGGAAACACCATATATTTT. Encoded protein: CASSLDSSGNTIYF.

The genes are TRBV18 and TRBJ2-7; D perhaps matches TRBD1 (5 bases). Germline CDR1 and CDR2: KGHSH and LQKENI. Trimming took 4 bases from V and 3 from J, leaving 10 bases between them. CDR3 size: 13 residues. The CDR3 region has the DNA TGTGCCAGCTCACAGGGGCCCTACTACGAGCAGTACTTC. It specifies CASSQGPYYEQYF.

This clone was detected once. The chain uses TRBV2 and TRBJ2-2; D is undetermined. Germline-derived CDR1 and CDR2 are SNHLY and FYNNEI. V lost 7 bases to trimming and J lost 6 bases, with 15 bases between them. This CDR3 spans 14 amino acids. This chain's CDR3 is CASKIEVSAGELFF. CDR3 DNA sequence: TGTGCCAGCAAGATAGAGGTCTCAGCCGGGGAGCTGTTTTTT.

V gene TRBV27 combines with J gene TRBJ1-1, with TRBD1 matching 7 bases. After removal of 6 bases from V and 5 bases from J, the junction contained 6 bases not matched to a gene. The CDR3 is made up of 13 amino acids. Germline CDR1 and CDR2: MNHEY and SMNVEV (reference sequence). CDR3 sequence reads: CASSLRGLTEAFF. The DNA for the CDR3 is TGTGCCAGCAGCCTAAGGGGGCTTACTGAAGCTTTCTTT.

The chain couples TRBV5-4 to TRBJ1-2; 11 bases line up with TRBD1. Germline V CDR1 and CDR2: SGHNT, YYREEE (reference sequence). The V and J ends lost 3 bases and 8 bases, in that order; junction bases with no gene match: 3. CDR3 length: 13 amino acids. CDR3 nucleotides: TGTGCCAGCAGCTGGACAGGGGGCCACGGCTACACCTTC. This sequence encodes CASSWTGGHGYTF.

The chain employs TRBV29-1 and TRBJ1-2; TRBD1 might be the D (5 bases). Looked up from germline, CDR1 is SQVTM and CDR2 is ANQGSEA. The germline V and J ends were trimmed by 6 bases and 4 bases, with 12 bases remaining between them. The CDR3 consists of 12 residues. CDR3 protein: CSVGQAFYGYTF. For the CDR3, the DNA is TGCAGCGTAGGACAAGCCTTCTATGGCTACACCTTC.

In regard to this clone: At one boundary the junction diverges from the germline segment, which might be a read error. J is TRBJ1-2 and V is TRBV30; no reliable D call. The CDR3 contains 16 residues. Germline values: CDR1 GTSNPN, CDR2 SVGIG (reference sequence). The CDR3 here is CAGSGLADALNYGYTF. The CDR3 coding sequence is TGTGCCGGGAGCGGGCTAGCAGACGCCTTAAACTATGGCTACACCTTC.

The chain links TRBV19 to TRBJ1-3, with unresolved D. CDR1 and CDR2 from the germline V gene are LNHDA and SQIVND (reference sequence). Trimming removed 2 bases at V and 0 bases at J, with 14 bases between. The CDR3 extends over 17 amino acids. CDR3 in DNA: TGTGCCAGTAGTATACCGGGGATCGGCAGCTCTGGAAACACCATATATTTT. Amino acid sequence: CASSIPGIGSSGNTIYF.

Ten or more counts support this clone. This CDR3 is also generated by other DNA sequences in the sample. V and J are TRBV19 and TRBJ1-1; 10 bases match TRBD1. Germline CDR1 is LNHDA and CDR2 is SQIVND (reference sequence). The CDR3 has 14 residues. J was trimmed by 5 bases and V by 6 bases; bases with no gene match: 6. CDR3 region: CASSRDRGWTEAFF. CDR3 nucleotides: TGTGCCAGTAGCCGGGACAGGGGTTGGACTGAAGCTTTCTTT. Complete variable domain (other parts from reference TRBV19 and TRBJ1-1): DGGITQSPKYLFRKEGQNVTLSCEQNLNHDAMYWYRQDPGQGLRLIYYSQIVNDFQKGDIAEGYSVSREKKESFPLTVTSAQKNPTAFYLCASSRDRGWTEAFFGQGTRLTVV.

J is TRBJ1-5 and V is TRBV7-8; unclear D gene. Trimming removed 5 bases at V and 4 bases at J, with 9 bases between. Looked up from germline, CDR1 is SGHVS and CDR2 is FQNEAQ. The CDR3 loop spans 13 amino acids. The CDR3 here is CASSRTGNQPQHF. For the CDR3, the DNA is TGTGCCAGCAGCCGAACGGGGAATCAGCCCCAGCATTTT.

This clone was seen just once. This sequence joins TRBV7-8 and TRBJ1-4; the match to TRBD1 covers 8 bases. The CDR3 sequence is 19 residues long. V gave up 3 bases and J gave up 0 bases; unmatched junction bases: 12. CDR1 is SGHVS and CDR2 is FQNEAQ in the germline V gene. CDR3 sequence reads: CASSFASGGRGATNEKLFF. CDR3 sequence (DNA): TGTGCCAGCAGCTTTGCTTCAGGGGGCAGAGGTGCAACTAATGAAAAACTGTTTTTT.

The V call is TRBV5-1, the J call TRBJ2-6; TRBD1 agrees at 10 bases. Germline assignment: CDR1 SGHRS and CDR2 YFSETQ. This CDR3 spans 22 amino acids. V gave up 0 bases and J gave up 0 bases; unmatched junction bases: 15. CDR3 protein: CASSLERQGARHVNSGANVLTF. The DNA for the CDR3 is TGCGCCAGCAGCTTGGAAAGACAGGGGGCGCGTCATGTAAACTCTGGGGCCAACGTCCTGACTTTC.

V is TRBV5-1 and J is TRBJ1-2; 10 positions match TRBD1. CDR1 and CDR2 (germline): SGHRS, YFSETQ. The CDR3 length is 14 residues. V was pared by 7 bases and J by 6 bases, with 9 bases of the junction left unmatched. In nucleotides, the CDR3 is TGCGCCAGCGCGCCGTTCGGGACAGGGGATGGCTACACCTTC. Protein product: CASAPFGTGDGYTF.

This rearrangement joins TRBV5-4 to TRBJ2-7, with 7 bases matching TRBD2. Germline lookup yields CDR1 SGHNT and CDR2 YYREEE (reference sequence). This CDR3 is 15 amino acids long. J lost 5 bases, V lost 4 bases, and 12 bases had no gene match. The CDR3 reads CASSPSGGRGDEQYF. CDR3 in DNA: TGTGCCAGCAGCCCTTCCGGGGGGAGGGGAGACGAGCAGTACTTC. Full variable domain (missing parts from reference TRBV5-4 and TRBJ2-7): ETGVTQSPTHLIKTRGQQVTLRCSSQSGHNTVSWYQQALGQGPQFIFQYYREEENGRGNFPPRFSGLQFPNYSSELNVNALELDDSALYLCASSPSGGRGDEQYFGPGTRLTVT.

The V gene is TRBV6-4, the J gene TRBJ2-6; 7 nucleotides align to TRBD2. J gave up 0 bases and V 4 bases, and 0 bases lay outside the gene matches. The CDR3 is 15 amino acids. CDR1 MRHNA and CDR2 SNTAGT come from the germline V gene. DNA of the CDR3: TGTGCCAGCAGTGGGACTAGCTCTGGGGCCAACGTCCTGACTTTC. Residues: CASSGTSSGANVLTF.

V and J are TRBV7-9 and TRBJ1-1; weak D call: TRBD1 (5 bases). This CDR3 has 13 amino acids. Germline CDR1 and CDR2: SEHNR and FQNEAQ (reference sequence). V was pared by 0 bases and J by 10 bases, with 12 bases between. CDR3 amino acids: CASSLAGGSGAFF. The DNA of the CDR3 is TGTGCCAGCAGCTTAGCGGGGGGGAGTGGAGCTTTCTTT.

This clone was observed a handful of times. The chain couples TRBV18 to TRBJ1-6; no reliable D call. The CDR3 is made up of 15 amino acids. Trimming took 3 bases from V and 3 from J, leaving 9 bases between them. Looked up from germline, CDR1 is KGHSH and CDR2 is LQKENI. CDR3 bases: TGTGCCAGCTCACCGGGCAGTTTCTATAATTCACCCCTCCACTTT. Translated, it gives CASSPGSFYNSPLHF.

This clone has a handful of counts. The rearrangement links TRBV4-2 to TRBJ2-7; the match to TRBD2 covers 10 bases. CDR1 is LGHNA and CDR2 is YNFKEQ in the germline V gene. The CDR3 contains 17 residues. V was clipped by 0 bases and J by 5 bases; unmatched bases: 10. The chain's CDR3 is CASSQDMGGTSANEQYF. In DNA form, the CDR3 reads TGTGCCAGCAGCCAAGATATGGGGGGGACTAGCGCAAACGAGCAGTACTTC.

The chain is built from TRBV2 and TRBJ2-1, with 15 bases lining up with TRBD2. Germline V gives CDR1 SNHLY, CDR2 FYNNEI. V gave up 2 bases and J gave up 15 bases; unmatched junction bases: 11. CDR3 size: 16 residues. Here the CDR3 DNA reads TGTGCCAGCAGTGAACTAGGACTAGCGGGGGGGGTTCGAACGTTCTTC. Its translation: CASSELGLAGGVRTFF.

The chain is built from TRBV2 and TRBJ1-2; perhaps TRBD1 as D (6 bases). Trimming left V 0 bases short and J 8 bases short, with 10 bases between. Germline V lookup: CDR1 SNHLY, CDR2 FYNNEI. CDR3 size: 13 residues. The CDR3 DNA follows: TGTGCCAGCAGTGAAGCGACCGGACAGGGCTACACCTTC. Encoded protein: CASSEATGQGYTF. The variable domain in full, completed from reference TRBV2 and TRBJ1-2, reads EPEVTQTPSHQVTQMGQEVILRCVPISNHLYFYWYRQILGQKVEFLVSFYNNEISEKSEIFDDQFSVERPDGSNFTLKIRSTKLEDSAMYFCASSEATGQGYTFGSGTRLTVV.

The CDR3 protein is CASSDSGGAGNEQFF. CDR3 in DNA: TGTGCCAGCAGCGATAGCGGGGGGGCAGGAAATGAGCAGTTCTTC. This sequence joins TRBV3-1 (or the pseudogene TRBV3-2) and TRBJ2-1, with TRBD2 matching 11 bases. Trimming at V came to 5 bases and at J to 7 bases, leaving 7 bases not matched to a gene. CDR1 is LGHDT, CDR2 YNNKEL, per germline (reference sequence). The CDR3 runs to 15 residues.